This TCR beta chain was documented in a study of T cell responses to AZD1222 COVID-19 vaccine. Sequencing was performed with immunoSEQ multiplex PCR; in TCRdb, only in-frame clones are kept and a portion is missing. The profile covers 110,000 or so clones, with around 89% appearing a single time and about 7.1% taken by the ten largest. In the case of this clone: The antigen is unknown.

Study observations and caveats: None of the repertoires were sampled until the peak T cell response had passed. Nearly half of spike-specific TCRs reportedly target unmutated variant regions.

Germline V gives CDR1 WNHNN, CDR2 SYGVQD (reference sequence). There are 15 residues in the CDR3. The V end was cut by 5 bases, the J end by 0 bases, with 14 bases between. Second-dose schedules of about 4 or about 12 weeks were combined. This receptor was obtained from an adult who received the AZD1222 COVID-19 vaccine. Sequenced material: peripheral blood, taken 28 days after the second AZD1222 dose. This sequence joins TRBV10-1 and TRBJ2-7, with D perhaps being TRBD1 or TRBD2 (5 bases each). The CDR3 protein is CASSMGRDGSYEQYF. The CDR3 DNA reads as TGCGCCAGCAGTATGGGCCGGGACGGCTCCTACGAGCAGTACTTC.